A single sample gave rise to the 18 T cell receptor beta chains below, sequenced in a study of response to subunit inactivated influenza vaccine. TCRdb reanalysed the RT-PCR reads using MiXCR and keeps one entry per CDR3 protein. This table has roughly 760,000 distinct CDR3 sequences, 21% appearing once. Material: PBMCs from blood, obtained about 5 days after vaccination. These receptors were collected from a man aged 50-60 years who received an inactivated influenza vaccine.

This clonotype has just a few counts. V is TRBV20-1 and J is TRBJ2-1; possible D gene TRBD1, 6 bases. Trimming pared 3 bases from V and 7 bases from J, leaving 22 bases between. CDR1 and CDR2 from the germline V gene are DFQATT and SNEGSKA (reference sequence). The CDR3 extends over 16 amino acids. The CDR3 sequence is CSASSLGAGAVNEQFF. The CDR3 DNA is TGCAGTGCTAGTAGTTTGGGGGCCGGGGCTGTAAATGAGCAGTTCTTC.

The rearrangement uses TRBV4-2 and TRBJ2-5; TRBD2 is a possible D gene (5 bases). Per the germline V gene, CDR1 is LGHNA and CDR2 is YNFKEQ. This CDR3 comprises 15 residues. V dropped 0 bases and J dropped 0 bases, with 8 bases sitting between them. CDR3 bases: TGTGCCAGCAGCCAAGATTCCGGGGACCAAGAGACCCAGTACTTC. It translates to CASSQDSGDQETQYF.

The chain joins TRBV25-1 to TRBJ2-7; D unclear. This CDR3 has 12 residues. The V end lost 4 bases, the J end lost 5 bases, and 9 bases lay between the germline ends. Germline loops: CDR1 MGHDK, CDR2 SYGVNS. CDR3 coding DNA: TGTGCCAGCAGTGGCGGAAGACACGAGCAGTACTTC. This gives the protein CASSGGRHEQYF.

This clonotype was counted only a few times. The chain has TRBV5-1 and TRBJ2-2, with 9 bases lining up with TRBD1. The CDR3 covers 15 residues. J lost 6 bases, V lost 5 bases, and 8 bases had no gene match. Germline loops: CDR1 SGHRS, CDR2 YFSETQ. CDR3 sequence (DNA): TGCGCCAGCAGTCATCAACAGGGGGCCGCCGGGGAGCTGTTTTTT. It encodes CASSHQQGAAGELFF.

The chain employs TRBV7-2 and TRBJ2-5; either TRBD1 or TRBD2 may fit D (5 bases each). The CDR3 is 14 residues long. The germline V gene encodes CDR1 SGHTA and CDR2 FQGNSA. Trimming stripped 10 bases from V and 4 bases from J, with 19 bases between. The CDR3 spells CATWGAHTGETQYF. The DNA for the CDR3 is TGTGCCACTTGGGGAGCGCACACAGGAGAGACCCAGTACTTC. The full variable domain, completed using reference TRBV7-2 and TRBJ2-5, is GAGVSQSPSNKVTEKGKDVELRCDPISGHTALYWYRQSLGQGLEFLIYFQGNSAPDKSGLPSDRFSAERTGGSVSTLTIQRTQQEDSAVYLCATWGAHTGETQYFGPGTRLLVL.

This chain joins TRBV28 and TRBJ2-4; 9 bases are shared with TRBD1. The V segment lost 9 bases and the J segment 6 bases; nucleotides outside the gene matches: 9. The germline CDR1 and CDR2 sequences are MDHEN and SYDVKM. The CDR3 is made up of 14 amino acids. CDR3 region: CASQKTGGLNIQYF. CDR3 coding DNA: TGTGCCAGTCAAAAGACAGGGGGACTAAACATTCAGTACTTC.

This clonotype was counted between two and nine times. This chain uses TRBV7-2 with TRBJ2-5; TRBD2 matches at 11 bases. CDR3 length: 14 amino acids. Looked up from germline, CDR1 is SGHTA and CDR2 is FQGNSA. J gave up 7 bases and V 0 bases, and 1 base lay outside the gene matches. The CDR3 sequence: CASSLALAGGTQYF. CDR3 nucleotide sequence: TGTGCCAGCAGCTTAGCCCTAGCGGGGGGGACCCAGTACTTC.

This clonotype has only one observation. This rearrangement joins TRBV2 to TRBJ2-1; 8 nucleotides align to TRBD1. Germline V gives CDR1 SNHLY, CDR2 FYNNEI. This CDR3 is built from 14 residues. Trimming removed 3 bases from V and 4 bases from J; junction bases left unmatched: 2. The CDR3 DNA is TGTGCCAGCAGTGAGGGACAGGCGTACAATGAGCAGTTCTTC. Amino acids: CASSEGQAYNEQFF. The entire variable domain, with the rest obtained from reference TRBV2 and TRBJ2-1, is as follows: EPEVTQTPSHQVTQMGQEVILRCVPISNHLYFYWYRQILGQKVEFLVSFYNNEISEKSEIFDDQFSVERPDGSNFTLKIRSTKLEDSAMYFCASSEGQAYNEQFFGPGTRLTVL.

This clonotype was recorded a few times. This sequence joins TRBV12-3 or TRBV12-4 and TRBJ2-2, with D possibly being TRBD1 or TRBD2 (5 bases each). V shed 3 bases and J shed 3 bases, with 11 bases lying between them. CDR3 length: 15 residues. The CDR3, as DNA: TGTGCCAGCAGTTTCTCGGGGCCTGACACCGGGGAGCTGTTTTTT. Protein product: CASSFSGPDTGELFF.

This sequence joins TRBV7-6 and TRBJ2-1; 9 bases map to TRBD2. Germline V lookup: CDR1 SGHVS, CDR2 FNYEAQ. Trimming at V came to 2 bases and at J to 5 bases, leaving 16 bases not matched to a gene. The CDR3 totals 19 residues. This CDR3 is CASSLYPGLAFAVHNEQFF. The CDR3 DNA reads as TGTGCCAGCAGCTTATACCCGGGACTAGCTTTCGCGGTCCACAATGAGCAGTTCTTC.

This clonotype was seen a few times. This chain joins TRBV20-1 and TRBJ2-2; 7 positions agree with TRBD1. Trimming removed 3 bases from V and 5 bases from J; junction bases left unmatched: 9. The length of the CDR3 is 15 residues. The germline V gene encodes CDR1 DFQATT and CDR2 SNEGSKA (reference sequence). The CDR3 DNA reads TGCAGTGCTAGGCCAGGGGACAGTCGGACCGGGGAGCTGTTTTTT. It codes for CSARPGDSRTGELFF.

This clonotype was seen at least ten times. V and J are TRBV27 and TRBJ2-7; TRBD1 matches 8 bases. Per germline, CDR1 MNHEY and CDR2 SMNVEV (reference sequence). V trimming: 5 bases; J trimming: 3 bases; junction bases outside the gene matches: 6. This CDR3 contains 14 residues. The CDR3 sequence: CASSPGQVGYEQYF. DNA for the CDR3: TGTGCCAGCAGTCCGGGACAGGTCGGCTACGAGCAGTACTTC.

The V call is TRBV28, the J call TRBJ2-3, with 8 bases identical to TRBD2. Per germline, CDR1 MDHEN and CDR2 SYDVKM. The CDR3 runs 16 residues. Losses at the gene ends were 7 bases for V and 3 bases for J; bases not matched to a gene: 12. The CDR3 here is CASTPPAGVGTDTQYF. The CDR3 DNA follows: TGTGCCAGCACCCCCCCAGCGGGGGTTGGTACAGATACGCAGTATTTT. The variable domain in full, completed from reference TRBV28 and TRBJ2-3, reads DVKVTQSSRYLVKRTGEKVFLECVQDMDHENMFWYRQDPGLGLRLIYFSYDVKMKEKGDIPEGYSVSREKKERFSLILESASTNQTSMYLCASTPPAGVGTDTQYFGPGTRLTVL.

The chain combines TRBV20-1 with TRBJ2-3, with a tentative D call TRBD2 (6 bases). This CDR3 has 15 amino acids. Germline assignment: CDR1 DFQATT and CDR2 SNEGSKA (reference sequence). The V end lost 3 bases, the J end lost 3 bases, and 16 bases lay between the germline ends. DNA for the CDR3: TGCAGTGCTAGTAGGGCCGCTAGCGCGACAGATACGCAGTATTTT. This sequence encodes CSASRAASATDTQYF.

V is TRBV5-1 and J is TRBJ2-3; 8 bases map to TRBD2. CDR1 is SGHRS and CDR2 is YFSETQ in the germline V gene. V was pared by 4 bases and J by 2 bases, with 9 bases of the junction left unmatched. The CDR3 extends over 16 amino acids. In DNA form, the CDR3 reads TGCGCCAGCAGCGTAGCCTTAGCGGGGCCCACAGATACGCAGTATTTT. It codes for CASSVALAGPTDTQYF.

This clonotype was seen many times. This chain connects TRBV24-1 to TRBJ2-1; D gene uncertain. The V and J ends lost 6 bases and 5 bases respectively, with 7 bases between them. The CDR3 has 12 amino acids. Germline values: CDR1 KGHDR, CDR2 SFDVKD. The CDR3 protein is CATSYRNNEQFF. In DNA form, the CDR3 reads TGTGCCACCAGTTACAGAAACAATGAGCAGTTCTTC.

V is TRBV4-2 and J is TRBJ2-1; D might be TRBD2 (5 bases). This CDR3 has 13 amino acids. Trimming stripped 2 bases from V and 9 bases from J, with 11 bases between. CDR1 is LGHNA and CDR2 is YNFKEQ in the germline V gene. The CDR3 is CASSQLPEGEQFF. As DNA, the CDR3 is TGTGCCAGCAGCCAACTACCAGAGGGTGAGCAGTTCTTC.

In its sample, this clonotype was seen many times. Here the CDR3 DNA reads TGTGCCAGCAGCCCCATTAGCGGGGGAATATCAGATACGCAGTATTTT. Translated, it gives CASSPISGGISDTQYF. The chain joins TRBV11-2 to TRBJ2-3, with 9 bases identical to TRBD2. Germline lookup yields CDR1 SGHAT and CDR2 FQNNGV. The CDR3 totals 16 residues. V was pared by 5 bases and J by 4 bases, with 10 bases of the junction left unmatched.